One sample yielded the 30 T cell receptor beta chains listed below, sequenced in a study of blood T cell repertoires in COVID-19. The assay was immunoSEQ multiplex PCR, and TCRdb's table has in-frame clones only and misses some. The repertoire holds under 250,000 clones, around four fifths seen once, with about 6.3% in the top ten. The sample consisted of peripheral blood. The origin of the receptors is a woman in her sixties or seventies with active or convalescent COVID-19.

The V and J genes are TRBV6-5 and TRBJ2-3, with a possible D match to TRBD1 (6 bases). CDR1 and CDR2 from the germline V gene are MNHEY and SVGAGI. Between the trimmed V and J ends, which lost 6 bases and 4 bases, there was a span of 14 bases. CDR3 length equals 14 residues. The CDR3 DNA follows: TGTGCCAGCAGCCCCAGGACAGTCCCAGATACGCAGTATTTT. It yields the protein CASSPRTVPDTQYF.

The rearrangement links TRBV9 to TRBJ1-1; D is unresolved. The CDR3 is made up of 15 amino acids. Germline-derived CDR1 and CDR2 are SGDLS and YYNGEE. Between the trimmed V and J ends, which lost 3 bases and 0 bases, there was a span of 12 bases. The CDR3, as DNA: TGTGCCAGCAGCGCTACCTCCTCCATGAACACTGAAGCTTTCTTT. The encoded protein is CASSATSSMNTEAFF.

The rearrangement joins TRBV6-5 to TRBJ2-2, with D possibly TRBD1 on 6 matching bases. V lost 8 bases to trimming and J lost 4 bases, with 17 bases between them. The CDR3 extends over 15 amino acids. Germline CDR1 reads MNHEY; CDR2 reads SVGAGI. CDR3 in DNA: TGTGCCAGCGGGGTGGGGGACATACCCACCGGGGAGCTGTTTTTT. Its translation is CASGVGDIPTGELFF.

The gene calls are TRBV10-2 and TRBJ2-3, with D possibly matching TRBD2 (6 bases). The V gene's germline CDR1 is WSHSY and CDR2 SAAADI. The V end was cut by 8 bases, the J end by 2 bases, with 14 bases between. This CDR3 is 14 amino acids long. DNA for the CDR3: TGCGCCAGCGGGCGGGGACGCCTCACAGATACGCAGTATTTT. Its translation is CASGRGRLTDTQYF.

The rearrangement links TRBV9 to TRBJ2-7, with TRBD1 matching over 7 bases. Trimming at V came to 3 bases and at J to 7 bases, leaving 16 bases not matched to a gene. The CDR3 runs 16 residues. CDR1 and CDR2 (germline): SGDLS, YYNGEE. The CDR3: CASSGGFPGQTGEQYF. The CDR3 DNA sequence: TGTGCCAGCAGCGGAGGCTTCCCGGGACAGACGGGAGAGCAGTACTTC. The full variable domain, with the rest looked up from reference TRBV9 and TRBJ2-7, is DSGVTQTPKHLITATGQRVTLRCSPRSGDLSVYWYQQSLDQGLQFLIQYYNGEERAKGNILERFSAQQFPDLHSELNLSSLELGDSALYFCASSGGFPGQTGEQYFGPGTRLTVT.

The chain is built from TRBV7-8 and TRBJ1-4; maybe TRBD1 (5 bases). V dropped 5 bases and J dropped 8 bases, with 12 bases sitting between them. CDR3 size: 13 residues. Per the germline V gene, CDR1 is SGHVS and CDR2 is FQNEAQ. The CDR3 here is CASSRGTREKLFF. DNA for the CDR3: TGTGCCAGCAGCAGAGGGACTCGAGAAAAACTGTTTTTT.

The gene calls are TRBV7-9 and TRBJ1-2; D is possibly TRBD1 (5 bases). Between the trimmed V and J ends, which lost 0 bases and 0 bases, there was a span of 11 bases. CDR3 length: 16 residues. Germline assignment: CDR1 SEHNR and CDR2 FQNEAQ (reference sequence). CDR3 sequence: CASSLAFQGTNYGYTF. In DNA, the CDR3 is TGTGCCAGCAGCTTAGCGTTCCAGGGTACTAACTATGGCTACACCTTC.

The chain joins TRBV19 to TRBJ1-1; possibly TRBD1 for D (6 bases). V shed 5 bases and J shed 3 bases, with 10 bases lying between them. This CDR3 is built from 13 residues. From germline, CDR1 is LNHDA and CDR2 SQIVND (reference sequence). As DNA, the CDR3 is TGTGCCAGTAGTCTTACAGGGTACACTGAAGCTTTCTTT. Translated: CASSLTGYTEAFF.

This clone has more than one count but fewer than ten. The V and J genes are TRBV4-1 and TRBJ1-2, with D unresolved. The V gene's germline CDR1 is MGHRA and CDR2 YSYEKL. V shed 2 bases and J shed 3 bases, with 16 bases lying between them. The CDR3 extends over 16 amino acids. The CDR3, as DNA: TGCGCCAGCAGCCAACCCGGGGAGGAGCTGGACTATGGCTACACCTTC. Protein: CASSQPGEELDYGYTF.

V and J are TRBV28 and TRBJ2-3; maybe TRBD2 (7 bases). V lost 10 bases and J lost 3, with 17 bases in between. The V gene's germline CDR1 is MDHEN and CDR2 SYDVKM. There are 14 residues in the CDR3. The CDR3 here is CATAGATRTDTQYF. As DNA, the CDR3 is TGTGCCACCGCGGGGGCCACCCGGACAGATACGCAGTATTTT.

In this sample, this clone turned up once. CDR3 sequence reads: CASSGIAGGIDTQYF. Here the CDR3 DNA reads TGCGCCAGCAGTGGAATAGCGGGAGGTATAGATACGCAGTATTTT. The chain combines TRBV10-1 with TRBJ2-3, with TRBD2 matching 10 bases. The CDR3 totals 15 residues. CDR1 and CDR2 (germline): WNHNN, SYGVQD (reference sequence). V was clipped by 4 bases and J by 5 bases; unmatched bases: 6.

Here the CDR3 reads CASSPSTQDLNTEAFF. DNA for the CDR3: TGTGCCAGCTCACCATCGACCCAGGATTTGAACACTGAAGCTTTCTTT. This chain links TRBV18 with TRBJ1-1; D remains unclear. V gave up 2 bases and J gave up 0 bases, with 13 bases separating them. This CDR3 is 16 amino acids long. Germline loops: CDR1 KGHSH, CDR2 LQKENI.

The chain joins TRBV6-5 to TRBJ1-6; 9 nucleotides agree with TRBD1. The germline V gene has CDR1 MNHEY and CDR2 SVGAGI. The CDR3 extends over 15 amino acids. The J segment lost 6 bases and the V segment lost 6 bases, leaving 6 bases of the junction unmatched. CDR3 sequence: CASRPRDRVNSPLHF. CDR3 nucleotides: TGTGCCAGCAGGCCCCGGGACAGGGTTAATTCACCCCTCCACTTT.

CDR3 DNA: TGTGCATTCAGGGCGGGAGTCTCCAGCGATGAGCAGTTCTTC. Encoded protein: CAFRAGVSSDEQFF. This sequence joins TRBV30 and TRBJ2-1; 7 nucleotides line up with TRBD2. The CDR3 covers 14 residues. Germline values: CDR1 GTSNPN, CDR2 SVGIG (reference sequence).

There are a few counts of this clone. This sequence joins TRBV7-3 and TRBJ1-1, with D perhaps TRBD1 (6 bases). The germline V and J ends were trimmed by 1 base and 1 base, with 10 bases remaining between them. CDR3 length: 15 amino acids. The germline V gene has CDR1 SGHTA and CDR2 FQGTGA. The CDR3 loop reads CASSLMGRGNTEAFF. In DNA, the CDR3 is TGTGCCAGCAGCTTAATGGGCAGGGGGAACACTGAAGCTTTCTTT.

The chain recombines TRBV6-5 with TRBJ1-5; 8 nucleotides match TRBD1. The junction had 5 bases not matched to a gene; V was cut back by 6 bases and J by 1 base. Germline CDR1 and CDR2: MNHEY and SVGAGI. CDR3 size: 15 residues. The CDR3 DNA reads TGTGCCAGCAGACCAGGGGGCTTCAGCAATCAGCCCCAGCATTTT. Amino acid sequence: CASRPGGFSNQPQHF.

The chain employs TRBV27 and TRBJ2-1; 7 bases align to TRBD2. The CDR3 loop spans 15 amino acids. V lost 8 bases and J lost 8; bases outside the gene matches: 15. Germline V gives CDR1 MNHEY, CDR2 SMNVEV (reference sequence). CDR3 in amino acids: CASRPEREWVYEQFF. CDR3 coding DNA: TGTGCCAGCCGGCCTGAGCGGGAATGGGTCTATGAGCAGTTCTTC.

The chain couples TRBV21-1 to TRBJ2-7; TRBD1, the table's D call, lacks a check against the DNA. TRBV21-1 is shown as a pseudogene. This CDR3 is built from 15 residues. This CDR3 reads CASSKTAGVGYEQYF. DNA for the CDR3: TGTGCCAGCAGCAAAACGGCAGGGGTCGGGTACGAGCAGTACTTC.

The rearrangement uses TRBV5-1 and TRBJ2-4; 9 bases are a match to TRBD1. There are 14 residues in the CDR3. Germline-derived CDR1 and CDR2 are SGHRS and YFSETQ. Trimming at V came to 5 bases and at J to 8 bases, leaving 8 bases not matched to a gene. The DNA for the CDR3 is TGCGCCAGCAGTGCCGGGACAGGGCGAGACATTCAGTACTTC. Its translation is CASSAGTGRDIQYF.

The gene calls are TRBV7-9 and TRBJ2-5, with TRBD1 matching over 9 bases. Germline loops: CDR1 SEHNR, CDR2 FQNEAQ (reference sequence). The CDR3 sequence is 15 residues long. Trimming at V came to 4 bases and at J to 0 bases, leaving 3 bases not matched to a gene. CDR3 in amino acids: CASSWGQGNQETQYF. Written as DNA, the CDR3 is TGTGCCAGCAGCTGGGGACAGGGCAACCAAGAGACCCAGTACTTC.

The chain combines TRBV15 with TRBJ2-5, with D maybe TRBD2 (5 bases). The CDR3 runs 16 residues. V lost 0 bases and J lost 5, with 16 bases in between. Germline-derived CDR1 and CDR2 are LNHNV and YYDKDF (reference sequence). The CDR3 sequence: CATSRDPGSSRETQYF. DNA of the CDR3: TGTGCCACCAGCAGAGATCCTGGGAGCTCCAGGGAGACCCAGTACTTC.

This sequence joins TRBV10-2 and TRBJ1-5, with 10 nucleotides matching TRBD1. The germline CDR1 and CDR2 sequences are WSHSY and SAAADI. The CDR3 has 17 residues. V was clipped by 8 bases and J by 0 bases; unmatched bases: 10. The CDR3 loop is CASRVVGDRGSNQPQHF. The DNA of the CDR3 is TGCGCCAGCCGAGTTGTCGGGGACAGGGGTAGCAATCAGCCCCAGCATTTT.

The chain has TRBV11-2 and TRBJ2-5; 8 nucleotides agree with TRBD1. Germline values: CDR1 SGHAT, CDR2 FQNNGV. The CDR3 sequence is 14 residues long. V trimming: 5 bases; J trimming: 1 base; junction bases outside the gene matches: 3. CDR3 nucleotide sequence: TGTGCCAGCAGCGCGGACAGGGTCCAAGAGACCCAGTACTTC. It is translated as CASSADRVQETQYF.

The DNA for the CDR3 is TGTGCCAGCAGCCAAGATACGACTAGCGGGAGGGCCGGGACCGGGGAGCTGTTTTTT. Its protein product is CASSQDTTSGRAGTGELFF. The rearrangement joins TRBV4-2 to TRBJ2-2, with 14 bases that match TRBD2. The length of the CDR3 is 19 residues. The germline gives CDR1 LGHNA, CDR2 YNFKEQ. Trimming took 0 bases from V and 5 from J; bases not matched to a gene: 8.

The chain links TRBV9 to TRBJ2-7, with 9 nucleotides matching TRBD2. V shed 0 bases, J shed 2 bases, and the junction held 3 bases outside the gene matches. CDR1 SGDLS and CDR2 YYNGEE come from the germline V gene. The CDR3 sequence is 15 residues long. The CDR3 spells CASSVGLAVTYEQYF. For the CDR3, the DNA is TGTGCCAGCAGCGTAGGACTAGCGGTTACCTACGAGCAGTACTTC.

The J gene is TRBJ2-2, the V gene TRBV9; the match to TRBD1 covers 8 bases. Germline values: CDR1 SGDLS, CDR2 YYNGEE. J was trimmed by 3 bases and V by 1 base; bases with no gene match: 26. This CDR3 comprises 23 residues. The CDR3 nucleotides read TGTGCCAGCAGCGTAAGTGAATGGTGGAGGACAGGGATCCCTTTCGGGGACACCGGGGAGCTGTTTTTT. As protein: CASSVSEWWRTGIPFGDTGELFF.

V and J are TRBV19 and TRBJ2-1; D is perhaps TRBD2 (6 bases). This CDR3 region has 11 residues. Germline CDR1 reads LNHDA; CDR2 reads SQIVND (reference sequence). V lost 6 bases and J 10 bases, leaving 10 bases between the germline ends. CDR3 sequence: CASSPGSEQFF. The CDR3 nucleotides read TGTGCCAGTAGCCCCGGGAGCGAGCAGTTCTTC. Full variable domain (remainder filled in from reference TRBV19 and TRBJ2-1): DGGITQSPKYLFRKEGQNVTLSCEQNLNHDAMYWYRQDPGQGLRLIYYSQIVNDFQKGDIAEGYSVSREKKESFPLTVTSAQKNPTAFYLCASSPGSEQFFGPGTRLTVL.

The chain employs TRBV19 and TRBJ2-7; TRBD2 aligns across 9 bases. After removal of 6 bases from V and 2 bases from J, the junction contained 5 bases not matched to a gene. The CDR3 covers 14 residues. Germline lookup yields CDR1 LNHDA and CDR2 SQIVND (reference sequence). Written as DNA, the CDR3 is TGTGCCAGTAGAGCGGGAGGTGGAACCTACGAGCAGTACTTC. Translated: CASRAGGGTYEQYF.

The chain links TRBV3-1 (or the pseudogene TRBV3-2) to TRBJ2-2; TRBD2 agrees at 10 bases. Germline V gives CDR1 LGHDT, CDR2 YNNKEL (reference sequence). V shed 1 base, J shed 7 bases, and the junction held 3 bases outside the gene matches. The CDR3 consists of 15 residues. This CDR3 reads CASSQATSGIGELFF. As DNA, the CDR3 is TGTGCCAGCAGCCAAGCCACTAGCGGGATCGGGGAGCTGTTTTTT.

The CDR3 DNA reads TGTGCCAGCAGCTTGGTACTAGCGGGAGCCGATGAGCAGTTCTTC. This gives the protein CASSLVLAGADEQFF. The chain recombines TRBV7-9 with TRBJ2-1; TRBD2 agrees at 11 bases. The V gene end was trimmed by 3 bases and the J gene end by 8 bases; junction bases not matched to a gene: 6. The V gene's germline CDR1 is SEHNR and CDR2 FQNEAQ (reference sequence). This CDR3 has 15 residues.